A selection of T cell receptor beta chains follows, all from one sample in a study of ipilimumab plus nivolumab after autologous stem cell transplantation. Method: immunoSEQ multiplex PCR; TCRdb's copy keeps in-frame clones and lacks some. The repertoire has just over 40,000 clones, more than 85% of them found once; the top ten carry roughly 0.9%. Specimen: PBMCs, collected in a trial of ipilimumab plus nivolumab as post-transplant consolidation. These receptors all come from a male donor with multiple myeloma. Both conserved end residues are part of each CDR3. Fields, in order: CDR3 length, clone size, D gene, V gene, J gene, CDR3 DNA, CDR3 protein. A D gene is named only where the DNA matches it firmly. Expanded clones are given a class, and other clones once, few, many or no size at all.

>15|NA|TRBD1|TRBV5-1|TRBJ1-1
TGCGCCAGCAGCCCCCAGGGGGGGGTCGTTACTGAAGCTTTCTTT
CASSPQGGVVTEAFF
>14|NA|NA|TRBV6-5|TRBJ2-7
TGTGCCAGCCGGAGGAGTTGGGTCTCATACGAGCAGTACTTC
CASRRSWVSYEQYF
>14|once|TRBD1|TRBV28|TRBJ2-5
TGTGCCAGCAGCCGCCGGGACAGGGAAGAGACCCAGTACTTC
CASSRRDREETQYF
>16|NA|NA|TRBV6-5|TRBJ2-6
TGTGCCAGCAGTTACTCGACCGGCACTGGGGCCAACGTCCTGACTTTC
CASSYSTGTGANVLTF
>15|NA|TRBD2|TRBV29-1|TRBJ2-3
TGCAGCGCCCTCAAAGCGGGAGGAGGGGCAGATACGCAGTATTTT
CSALKAGGGADTQYF
>18|NA|NA|TRBV4-1|TRBJ1-3
TGCGCCAGCAGCCAAGAGCCATGGGGGGTCAGCTCTGGAAACACCATATATTTT
CASSQEPWGVSSGNTIYF
>15|NA|TRBD1|TRBV6-1|TRBJ2-1
TGTGCCAGCAGTGGGGGGACAGGGTTCTACAATGAGCAGTTCTTC
CASSGGTGFYNEQFF
>16|once|NA|TRBV6-5|TRBJ2-7
TGTGCCAGCAGTTACTCGGGGCAGGGTGCTCTCTACGAGCAGTACTTC
CASSYSGQGALYEQYF
>14|NA|NA|TRBV4-3|TRBJ2-7
TGCGCCAGCAGCCAAGACCCCGGCGGCTACGAGCAGTACTTC
CASSQDPGGYEQYF
>14|NA|NA|TRBV5-1|TRBJ1-2
TGCGCCAGCAGCTTGGCTGACATCCGATATGGCTACACCTTC
CASSLADIRYGYTF
>10|NA|NA|TRBV28|TRBJ2-2
TGTGCCAGCTGGGCCGGGGAGCTGTTTTTT
CASWAGELFF
>15|few|NA|TRBV15|TRBJ2-1
TGTGCCACCAACAAGGGCTATCTTGAAGACAATGAGCAGTTCTTC
CATNKGYLEDNEQFF
>19|few|TRBD1|TRBV19|TRBJ1-2
TGTGCCAGTAACACACTTTTCCCTGGGCCGGGACAGAAGAAGTATGGCTACACCTTC
CASNTLFPGPGQKKYGYTF
>15|NA|NA|TRBV28|TRBJ2-1
TGTGCCAGCAGTTTACCCACAGGGAGTAAGAATGAGCAGTTCTTC
CASSLPTGSKNEQFF
>11|NA|NA|TRBV29-1|TRBJ2-1
TGCAGCGTTGGATTCGGGTATGAGCAGTTCTTC
CSVGFGYEQFF
>14|NA|TRBD1|TRBV7-3|TRBJ2-7
TGTGCCAGCAGCTTAGGGAGGACAGGGGGCATGCAGTACTTC
CASSLGRTGGMQYF
>14|NA|NA|TRBV27|TRBJ1-4
TGTGCCAGCAGTTTCATGGGATCTAATGAAAAACTGTTTTTT
CASSFMGSNEKLFF
>16|once|TRBD2|TRBV7-2|TRBJ2-3
TGTGCCAGCAGCGCGGGACTAGCGGGACACACAGATACGCAGTATTTT
CASSAGLAGHTDTQYF
>15|few|NA|TRBV5-6|TRBJ1-6
TGTGCCAGCAGCTTGGTCCCCACGGAGCCTTCACCCCTCCACTTT
CASSLVPTEPSPLHF
>14|NA|NA|TRBV27|TRBJ2-5
TGTGCCAGCAGTACCTCGGGAATCCAAGAGACCCAGTACTTC
CASSTSGIQETQYF
>15|NA|TRBD1|TRBV5-3|TRBJ1-4
TGTGCCAGAAGCTTGGCCACGGACAGGGATGAAAAACTGTTTTTT
CARSLATDRDEKLFF
>15|NA|NA|TRBV7-8|TRBJ2-7
TGTGCCAGCAGCCAGGGGGAGGGGAGGTCCTACGAGCAGTACTTC
CASSQGEGRSYEQYF
>14|NA|NA|TRBV15|TRBJ1-1
TGTGCCACCAGGCAGAGATTGGGGGGCCCTGAAGCTTTCTTT
CATRQRLGGPEAFF
>10|NA|NA|TRBV2|TRBJ2-3
TGTGCCACCGGGACAGATACGCAGTATTTT
CATGTDTQYF
>13|NA|NA|TRBV6-6|TRBJ1-1
TGTGCCAGCAGCGGGACGGCGAACACTGAAGCTTTCTTT
CASSGTANTEAFF
>16|NA|NA|TRBV13|TRBJ2-2
TGTGCCAGCAGCTTAACGAACGGAGGGGTATTCGGGGAGCTGTTTTTT
CASSLTNGGVFGELFF
>13|NA|NA|TRBV2|TRBJ2-1
TGTGCCAGCAGTACACTGACAGTCTATGAGCAGTTCTTC
CASSTLTVYEQFF
>14|few|TRBD2|TRBV4-3|TRBJ2-1
TGCGCCAGCAGCCCGTTACTAGCGGGGGGGGAGCAGTTCTTC
CASSPLLAGGEQFF
>13|NA|NA|TRBV7-2|TRBJ2-3
TGTGCCAGCAGCTCACAGGTGTCGGATACGCAGTATTTT
CASSSQVSDTQYF
>15|once|NA|TRBV7-2|TRBJ2-3
TGTGCCAGCAGCCTCCAGGAGGGCCGGGAGGATACGCAGTATTTT
CASSLQEGREDTQYF
>14|NA|NA|TRBV7-3|TRBJ2-5
TGTGCCAGCAGCTTGGGGCCAGGGGAGAAGACCCAGTACTTC
CASSLGPGEKTQYF
>14|few|TRBD1|TRBV18|TRBJ1-6
TGTGCCAGCTCAAGGGACAGGAATAATTCACCCCTCCACTTT
CASSRDRNNSPLHF
>14|NA|NA|TRBV19|TRBJ1-1
TGTGCCAGTAGTATTGGAGGCAGGGGAGTTGAAGCTTTCTTT
CASSIGGRGVEAFF
>18|NA|TRBD2|TRBV7-8|TRBJ2-3
TGTGCCAGCAGCTTCCTCCTACTCCGGGACTATAGCACAGATACGCAGTATTTT
CASSFLLLRDYSTDTQYF
>16|NA|NA|TRBV5-6|TRBJ2-3
TGTGCCAGCAGCCCGGAGGGGGCGGGAGAAACAGATACGCAGTATTTT
CASSPEGAGETDTQYF
>13|NA|NA|TRBV18|TRBJ1-2
TGTGCCAGCCACTATGGACAGAACTATGGCTACACCTTC
CASHYGQNYGYTF
>13|NA|NA|TRBV5-1|TRBJ1-6
TGCGCCAGCAGTTTCTCGGGGTACTCACCCCTCCACTTT
CASSFSGYSPLHF
>14|NA|NA|TRBV6-5|TRBJ1-1
TGTGCCACCTGCATGTCTCAGATGAACACTGAAGCTTTCTTT
CATCMSQMNTEAFF
>17|NA|TRBD1|TRBV18|TRBJ1-5
TGTGCCAGCTCAACGGACAGGGTCCCATATAGCAATCAGCCCCAGCATTTT
CASSTDRVPYSNQPQHF
>13|NA|NA|TRBV19|TRBJ2-7
TGTGCCAGTAGTATCGGCGGCGCCTACGAGCAGTACTTC
CASSIGGAYEQYF
>14|NA|TRBD1|TRBV5-6|TRBJ2-7
TGTGCCAGCAGCGCGGACAGGAACTCCTACGAGCAGTACTTC
CASSADRNSYEQYF
>15|NA|NA|TRBV19|TRBJ1-2
TGTGCCAGTAGTCCTGGGCGGACAGCTAACTATGGCTACACCTTC
CASSPGRTANYGYTF
>17|NA|NA|TRBV27|TRBJ2-7
TGTGCCAGCAGTTTAAAGGGGCCTCCGGGATCACGGGGCGAGCAGTACTTC
CASSLKGPPGSRGEQYF
>15|NA|NA|TRBV9|TRBJ1-1
TGTGCCAGCAGCTCCGGTTTAGGGCTGAACACTGAAGCTTTCTTT
CASSSGLGLNTEAFF
>14|NA|NA|TRBV4-2|TRBJ2-7
TGTGCCAGCAGCCAAAGAGGTTCAAACTACGAGCAGTACTTC
CASSQRGSNYEQYF